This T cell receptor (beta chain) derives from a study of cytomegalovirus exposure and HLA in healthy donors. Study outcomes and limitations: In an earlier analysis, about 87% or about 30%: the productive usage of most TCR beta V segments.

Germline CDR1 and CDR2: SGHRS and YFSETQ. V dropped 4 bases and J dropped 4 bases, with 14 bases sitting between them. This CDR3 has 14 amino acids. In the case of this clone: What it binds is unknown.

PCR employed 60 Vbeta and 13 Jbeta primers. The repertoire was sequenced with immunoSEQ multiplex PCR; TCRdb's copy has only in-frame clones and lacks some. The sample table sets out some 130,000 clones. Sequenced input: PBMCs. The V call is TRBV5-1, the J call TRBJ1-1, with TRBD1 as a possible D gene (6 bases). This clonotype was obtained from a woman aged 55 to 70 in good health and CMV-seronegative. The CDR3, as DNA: TGCGCCAGCAGCCCTTACAGGGAGGGCACTGAAGCTTTCTTT. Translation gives CASSPYREGTEAFF. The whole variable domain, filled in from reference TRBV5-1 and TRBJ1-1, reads KAGVTQTPRYLIKTRGQQVTLSCSPISGHRSVSWYQQTPGQGLQFLFEYFSETQRNKGNFPGRFSGRQFSNSRSEMNVSTLELGDSALYLCASSPYREGTEAFFGQGTRLTVV.